The 14 T cell receptor beta chains listed next were all sequenced from one sample in a study of blood T cell repertoires in COVID-19. The protocol was immunoSEQ multiplex PCR, while the TCRdb copy is restricted to in-frame clones and leaves out a portion. The sample has fewer than 65,000 clones, approximately 89% seen once; the top ten hold over 3%. Input material: peripheral blood. All receptors derive from a man aged 50 to 60 with acute or convalescent COVID-19.

The rearrangement joins TRBV7-9 to TRBJ2-1; D uncertain. Per the germline V gene, CDR1 is SEHNR and CDR2 is FQNEAQ (reference sequence). The CDR3 has 11 residues. Trimming pared 3 bases from V and 8 bases from J, leaving 5 bases between. The CDR3 DNA reads TGTGCCAGCAGCTTTACGGATGAGCAGTTCTTC. Residues: CASSFTDEQFF.

The J gene is TRBJ2-1, the V gene TRBV6-6, with 9 bases fitting TRBD1. Trimming took 3 bases from V and 5 from J; bases not matched to a gene: 5. Germline loops: CDR1 MNHNY, CDR2 SVGAGI (reference sequence). The CDR3 loop spans 15 amino acids. This CDR3 reads CASSYRGQGNNEQFF. Written as DNA, the CDR3 is TGTGCCAGCAGTTATAGGGGACAGGGAAACAATGAGCAGTTCTTC.

J is TRBJ1-6 and V is TRBV14; 8 bases map to TRBD1. The J segment lost 9 bases and the V segment lost 8 bases, leaving 12 bases of the junction unmatched. CDR1 SGHDN and CDR2 FVKESK come from the germline V gene. The CDR3 contains 15 residues. The CDR3 bases are TGTGCCAGCGTATGGACAGGGAAGGGGGTTTCACCCCTCCACTTT. It codes for CASVWTGKGVSPLHF.

Comment on this clone: Mismatch with germline at one junction end may stem from a read error. J is TRBJ1-1 and V is TRBV7-2; D ambiguous. Germline V gives CDR1 SGHTA, CDR2 FQGNSA. The CDR3 length is 16 residues. The CDR3 nucleotides read TGTGCCACCAGCTCAGAGGTCTCGCTGTTGAACACTGAAGCTTTCTTT. Protein: CATSSEVSLLNTEAFF.

This chain links TRBV14 with TRBJ1-1; no clear D. CDR1 is SGHDN, CDR2 FVKESK, per germline. The CDR3 sequence is 13 residues long. With 1 base removed from V and 8 bases from J, the gap between germline ends came to 11 bases. The CDR3 protein is CASSQGNSREAFF. CDR3 bases: TGTGCCAGCAGCCAAGGTAACAGCAGGGAAGCTTTCTTT.

This chain links TRBV4-1 with TRBJ2-1; 7 bases agree with TRBD2. Germline assignment: CDR1 MGHRA and CDR2 YSYEKL. After removal of 0 bases from V and 3 bases from J, the junction contained 5 bases not matched to a gene. The CDR3 length is 16 residues. The CDR3 here is CASSQDGGGFYNEQFF. The CDR3 region has the DNA TGCGCCAGCAGCCAAGATGGGGGGGGGTTCTACAATGAGCAGTTCTTC.

This clone showed up just once. The V gene is TRBV6-6, the J gene TRBJ1-1; D unresolved. V was trimmed by 5 bases and J by 4 bases, leaving 8 bases between them. Germline V gene data show CDR1 as MNHNY and CDR2 as SVGAGI (reference sequence). CDR3 size: 12 residues. This chain's CDR3 is CASSLESTEAFF. DNA for the CDR3: TGTGCCAGCAGTCTTGAGAGCACTGAAGCTTTCTTT.

V is TRBV19 and J is TRBJ2-7, with 8 positions matching TRBD2. CDR1 LNHDA and CDR2 SQIVND come from the germline V gene (reference sequence). The J segment lost 0 bases and the V segment lost 5 bases, leaving 9 bases of the junction unmatched. The CDR3 extends over 16 amino acids. The CDR3 DNA reads TGTGCCAGTAGTTGGCGCGGGGGGCCCAACTCCTACGAGCAGTACTTC. Translated: CASSWRGGPNSYEQYF.

This rearrangement joins TRBV3-1 (or the pseudogene TRBV3-2) to TRBJ2-7, with TRBD2 matching 7 bases. CDR1 and CDR2 from the germline V gene are LGHDT and YNNKEL (reference sequence). V gave up 6 bases and J gave up 0 bases; unmatched junction bases: 5. This CDR3 comprises 14 residues. CDR3 sequence reads: CASRPSGSSYEQYF. CDR3 in DNA: TGTGCCAGCAGGCCTAGCGGATCCTCCTACGAGCAGTACTTC.

The chain carries TRBV10-1 and TRBJ1-2, with 7 bases fitting TRBD1. After removal of 9 bases from V and 2 bases from J, the junction contained 6 bases not matched to a gene. Germline V gene lookup returns CDR1 WNHNN and CDR2 SYGVQD (reference sequence). CDR3 length: 13 residues. The CDR3 loop is CASRTGKNYGYTF. The CDR3 DNA is TGCGCCAGTAGGACAGGAAAGAACTATGGCTACACCTTC.

The V call is TRBV7-2, the J call TRBJ2-1; no clear D gene. Trimming shortened V by 5 bases and J by 2 bases, and 13 bases separated the two germline ends. Germline loops: CDR1 SGHTA, CDR2 FQGNSA. This CDR3 has 15 residues. The CDR3 region is CASSHRVDPYNEQFF. CDR3 coding DNA: TGTGCCAGCAGCCACCGGGTAGATCCCTACAATGAGCAGTTCTTC.

The rearrangement uses TRBV29-1 and TRBJ2-1; D might be TRBD1 (5 bases). The ends were cut back, 0 bases at V and 2 bases at J, with 17 bases in the middle. The CDR3 runs 17 residues. Germline lookup yields CDR1 SQVTM and CDR2 ANQGSEA. The CDR3 region is CSVEDPHGRAAYNEQFF. As DNA, the CDR3 is TGCAGCGTTGAAGATCCCCACGGCAGGGCGGCCTACAATGAGCAGTTCTTC.

The V gene is TRBV7-8, the J gene TRBJ2-3; D is unclear. In germline, CDR1 is SGHVS, CDR2 FQNEAQ. The CDR3 has 12 amino acids. The V end was cut by 5 bases, the J end by 4 bases, with 7 bases between. This CDR3 is CASSVTADTQYF. DNA of the CDR3: TGTGCCAGCAGCGTAACTGCAGATACGCAGTATTTT. The full variable domain, its missing parts supplied by reference TRBV7-8 and TRBJ2-3, is GAGVSQSPRYKVAKRGQDVALRCDPISGHVSLFWYQQALGQGPEFLTYFQNEAQLDKSGLPSDRFFAERPEGSVSTLKIQRTQQEDSAVYLCASSVTADTQYFGPGTRLTVL.

The chain carries TRBV11-2 and TRBJ2-1, with D perhaps matching TRBD2 (5 bases). The germline V gene has CDR1 SGHAT and CDR2 FQNNGV. V shed 0 bases and J shed 6 bases, with 6 bases lying between them. This CDR3 region has 13 residues. The CDR3 DNA sequence: TGTGCCAGCAGCTTAGATCGGGGCAATGAGCAGTTCTTC. Encoded protein: CASSLDRGNEQFF.